A selection of T cell receptor beta chains follows, all from one sample in a study of blood T cell dynamics during melanoma immunotherapy. Sequencing used immunoSEQ multiplex PCR; TCRdb keeps in-frame clones, though not all of them. The sample holds 25,000 to 30,000 clones, 65% to 85% seen once. Sequencing used blood, obtained from a patient treated with checkpoint blockade. The receptors derive from a human donor with melanoma. CDR3s include the opening cysteine and the closing phenylalanine or tryptophan. A D gene is named only where the DNA matches it firmly. Part of the rows lack a size; the others show once, few, many or a class for expanded clones.

J: TRBJ2-2
D: -
V: TRBV25-1
size: -
DNA: TGTGCCAGCAGCGCCGGACGGACATTTGGCACCGGGGAGCTGTTTTTT
CDR3: CASSAGRTFGTGELFF

J: TRBJ2-7
D: -
V: TRBV6-1
size: -
DNA: TGTGCCAGCAGTGATTCCTACGAGCAGTACTTC
CDR3: CASSDSYEQYF

J: TRBJ1-6
D: TRBD1
V: TRBV7-9
size: once
DNA: TGTGCCAGCAGCCCAGGACAGGCTTATAATTCACCCCTCCACTTT
CDR3: CASSPGQAYNSPLHF

J: TRBJ2-2
D: TRBD2
V: TRBV5-1
size: -
DNA: TGCGCCAGCAGCCCCTTCGGCGCTAGCGGTCTGGCCACGAACACCGGGGAGCTGTTTTTT
CDR3: CASSPFGASGLATNTGELFF

J: TRBJ2-2
D: -
V: TRBV10-3
size: -
DNA: TGTGCCATCAGTGAGTCGACCTATAACACCGGGGAGCTGTTTTTT
CDR3: CAISESTYNTGELFF

J: TRBJ2-3
D: TRBD1
V: TRBV5-5
size: -
DNA: TGTGCCAGCAGCTCCGGGACAGGGGGCGCAGATACGCAGTATTTT
CDR3: CASSSGTGGADTQYF

J: TRBJ1-1
D: TRBD1
V: TRBV5-4
size: -
DNA: TGTGCCAGCAGCCCAAGGACAGGGAGCACTGAAGCTTTCTTT
CDR3: CASSPRTGSTEAFF

J: TRBJ2-7
D: TRBD2
V: TRBV4-2
size: -
DNA: TGTGCCAGCAGCCAAGACACTAGCGGGAGCTACGAGCAGTACTTC
CDR3: CASSQDTSGSYEQYF

J: TRBJ1-1
D: -
V: TRBV19
size: -
DNA: TGTGCCAGTAGTGTACCCCCGAACACTGAAGCTTTCTTT
CDR3: CASSVPPNTEAFF

J: TRBJ2-7
D: -
V: TRBV2
size: -
DNA: TGTGCCAGCAGTGCGGTACTTTCCTACGAGCAGTACTTC
CDR3: CASSAVLSYEQYF

J: TRBJ1-1
D: -
V: TRBV7-6
size: -
DNA: TGTGCCAGCAGCCCGAGAGAAAACACTGAAGCTTTCTTT
CDR3: CASSPRENTEAFF

J: TRBJ2-5
D: TRBD1
V: TRBV5-1
size: -
DNA: TGCGCCAGCAGCTGGGCCGGGACAGGGGGCCGAGAGACCCAGTACTTC
CDR3: CASSWAGTGGRETQYF

J: TRBJ1-2
D: -
V: TRBV30
size: -
DNA: TGTGCCTGGAGCCTCGGGGAAAACTATGGCTACACCTTC
CDR3: CAWSLGENYGYTF

J: TRBJ1-2
D: -
V: TRBV4-3
size: -
DNA: TGCGCCAGCAGCCAAGAAAGCTATAACTATGGCTACACCTTC
CDR3: CASSQESYNYGYTF

J: TRBJ1-2
D: -
V: TRBV27
size: once
DNA: TGTGCCAGCAGCCCCACAGGCCTTACTAACTATGGCTACACCTTC
CDR3: CASSPTGLTNYGYTF

J: TRBJ1-1
D: TRBD1
V: TRBV2
size: -
DNA: TGTGCCAGCAGCTCGGGACAGGGAGGCACTGAAGCTTTCTTT
CDR3: CASSSGQGGTEAFF

J: TRBJ1-3
D: -
V: TRBV11-3
size: -
DNA: TGTGCCAGCAGCTTAAGTACCCCGGGAGACTCTGGAAACACCATATATTTT
CDR3: CASSLSTPGDSGNTIYF

J: TRBJ1-1
D: TRBD1
V: TRBV27
size: -
DNA: TGTGCCAGCAGTTTGTTTAGGACAGGGGTTACTGAAGCTTTCTTT
CDR3: CASSLFRTGVTEAFF

J: TRBJ1-3
D: -
V: TRBV5-1
size: -
DNA: TGCGCCAGCAGCTTGAGGGGGAGAGGCCGAACGGGGCCTGGAAACACCATATATTTT
CDR3: CASSLRGRGRTGPGNTIYF

J: TRBJ2-3
D: TRBD2
V: TRBV7-6
size: -
DNA: TGTGCCAGCAGCTTAGCTGCGGGAGGGCCGACAGATACGCAGTATTTT
CDR3: CASSLAAGGPTDTQYF

J: TRBJ2-1
D: -
V: TRBV5-4
size: -
DNA: TGTGCCAGCAGCTTGCCCCTGGATGAGCAGTTCTTC
CDR3: CASSLPLDEQFF

J: TRBJ2-3
D: -
V: TRBV7-3
size: once
DNA: TGTGCCAGCGGTCCTGGGTGGCCCACAGATACGCAGTATTTT
CDR3: CASGPGWPTDTQYF

J: TRBJ1-5
D: TRBD1
V: TRBV27
size: -
DNA: TGTGCCAGCAGTTTCCCCGGGACAGGGGATCAGCCCCAGCATTTT
CDR3: CASSFPGTGDQPQHF

J: TRBJ2-3
D: -
V: TRBV7-9
size: -
DNA: TGTGCCAGCAGCTCCGGAGTTATAGATACGCAGTATTTT
CDR3: CASSSGVIDTQYF

J: TRBJ1-1
D: -
V: TRBV5-1
size: few
DNA: TGCGCCAGCTTCGACAGCATGAACACTGAAGCTTTCTTT
CDR3: CASFDSMNTEAFF

J: TRBJ2-5
D: -
V: TRBV19
size: once
DNA: TGTGCCAGTAGTATGCTGGGCCAAGAGACCCAGTACTTC
CDR3: CASSMLGQETQYF

J: TRBJ1-5
D: -
V: TRBV30
size: -
DNA: TGTGCCTGGAGTTATGCAGGGAGTAGCAATCAGCCCCAGCATTTT
CDR3: CAWSYAGSSNQPQHF

J: TRBJ2-7
D: -
V: TRBV6-1
size: -
DNA: TGTGCCATCACCCGTAGCAGAACCTACGAGCAGTACTTC
CDR3: CAITRSRTYEQYF

J: TRBJ2-7
D: TRBD1
V: TRBV28
size: -
DNA: TGTGCCAGCAGTTTGGTTGTGCAGGGGGCTAAAATCCTCTACGAGCAGTACTTC
CDR3: CASSLVVQGAKILYEQYF

J: TRBJ1-4
D: -
V: TRBV6-6
size: -
DNA: TGTGCCAGCAGTTACTCGGGGGAAAAACTGTTTTTT
CDR3: CASSYSGEKLFF

J: TRBJ2-1
D: TRBD2
V: TRBV4-2
size: -
DNA: TGTGCCAGCAGCCAAGATAGTAGCGGGGGCCACAATGAGCAGTTCTTC
CDR3: CASSQDSSGGHNEQFF

J: TRBJ1-1
D: -
V: TRBV11-2
size: -
DNA: TGTGCCAGCAGCTTCGGTCGGCAATTCATGAACACTGAAGCTTTCTTT
CDR3: CASSFGRQFMNTEAFF

J: TRBJ1-5
D: -
V: TRBV28
size: -
DNA: TGTGCCAGCAGTCCCCACCGCCAGGGGAATCAGCCCCAGCATTTT
CDR3: CASSPHRQGNQPQHF

J: TRBJ1-2
D: -
V: TRBV5-1
size: -
DNA: TGCGCCAGCAGCTTGGCCCCTAGGCCGGCGACTTCTAACTATGGCTACACCTTC
CDR3: CASSLAPRPATSNYGYTF

J: TRBJ2-2
D: TRBD2
V: TRBV5-1
size: -
DNA: TGCGCCAGCAGCTTGGAGTCGGGAGGGACCGGGGAGCTGTTTTTT
CDR3: CASSLESGGTGELFF

J: TRBJ1-6
D: TRBD1
V: TRBV5-6
size: -
DNA: TGTGCCAGCAGCCGGCCCCCGGGACAGGGATTATCACCCCTCCACTTT
CDR3: CASSRPPGQGLSPLHF

J: TRBJ1-1
D: -
V: TRBV5-6
size: -
DNA: TGTGCCAGCAGCTTGCCACGGACGGTATACACTGAAGCTTTCTTT
CDR3: CASSLPRTVYTEAFF

J: TRBJ1-1
D: -
V: TRBV5-1
size: -
DNA: TGCGCCAGCAGCTTGGAACGGATTAACACTGAAGCTTTCTTT
CDR3: CASSLERINTEAFF

J: TRBJ1-1
D: -
V: TRBV6-5
size: -
DNA: TGTGCCAGCACCCGGTGGGGGGCCGGCGAAGCTTTCTTT
CDR3: CASTRWGAGEAFF

J: TRBJ1-3
D: -
V: TRBV28
size: few
DNA: TGTGCCAGCAGCCTCTACAGGACTGGAAACACCATATATTTT
CDR3: CASSLYRTGNTIYF

J: TRBJ2-7
D: -
V: TRBV5-1
size: -
DNA: TGCGCCAGCAGCTTTGCCCAGGATGTAGATTCCGAGCAGTACTTC
CDR3: CASSFAQDVDSEQYF

J: TRBJ2-2
D: -
V: TRBV28
size: -
DNA: TGTGCCAGCAGTTTTACTCACCTGGGCGGGGAGCTGTTTTTT
CDR3: CASSFTHLGGELFF

J: TRBJ1-2
D: -
V: TRBV19
size: -
DNA: TGTGCCAGCAACATGGGGGTCGGCTACACCTTC
CDR3: CASNMGVGYTF

J: TRBJ2-5
D: TRBD2
V: TRBV6-1
size: few
DNA: TGTGCCAGCAGTGAACTAGCGGGGGGGCCAGAGACCCAGTACTTC
CDR3: CASSELAGGPETQYF

J: TRBJ2-3
D: -
V: TRBV6-1
size: -
DNA: TGTGCCAGCAGTGAACTAACGGCAGATACGCAGTATTTT
CDR3: CASSELTADTQYF